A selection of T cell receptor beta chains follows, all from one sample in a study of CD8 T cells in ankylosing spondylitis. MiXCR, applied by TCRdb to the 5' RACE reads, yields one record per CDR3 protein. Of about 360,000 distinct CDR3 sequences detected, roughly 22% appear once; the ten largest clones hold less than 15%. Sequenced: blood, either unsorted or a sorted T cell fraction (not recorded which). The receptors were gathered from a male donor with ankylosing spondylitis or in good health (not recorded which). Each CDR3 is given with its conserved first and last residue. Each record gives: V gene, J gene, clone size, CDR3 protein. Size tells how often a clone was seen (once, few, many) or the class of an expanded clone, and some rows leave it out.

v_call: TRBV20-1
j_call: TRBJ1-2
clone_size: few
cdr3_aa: CSARALPLNYGYTF

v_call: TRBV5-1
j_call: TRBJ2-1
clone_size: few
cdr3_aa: CASSLEDRGPGSYNEQFF

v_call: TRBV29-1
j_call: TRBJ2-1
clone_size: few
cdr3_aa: CSVEIAGVFDEQFF

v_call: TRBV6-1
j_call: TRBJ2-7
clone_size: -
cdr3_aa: CASSGGTRLVYEQYF

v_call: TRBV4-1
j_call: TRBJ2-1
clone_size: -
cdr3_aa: CASSQDDRVFYNEQFF

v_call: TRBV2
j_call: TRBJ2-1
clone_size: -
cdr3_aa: CASNTPLVGGIDNEQFF

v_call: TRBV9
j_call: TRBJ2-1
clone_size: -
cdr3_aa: CASSARLDNEQFF

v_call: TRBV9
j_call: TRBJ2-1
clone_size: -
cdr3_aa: CASSAGSGGLGNEQFF

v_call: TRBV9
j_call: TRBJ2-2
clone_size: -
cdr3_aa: CASSVDTSFGGELFF

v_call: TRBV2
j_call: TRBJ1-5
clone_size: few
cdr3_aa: CASSEFGPTGNQPQHF

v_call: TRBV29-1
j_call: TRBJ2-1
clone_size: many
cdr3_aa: CSVRYNEQFF

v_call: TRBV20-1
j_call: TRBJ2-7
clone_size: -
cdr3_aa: CSARDANPDRSSYEQYF

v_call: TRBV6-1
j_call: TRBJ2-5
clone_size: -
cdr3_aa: CASHRDSDQETQYF

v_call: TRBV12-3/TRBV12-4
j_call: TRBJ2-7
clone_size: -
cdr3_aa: CASSDLAGGTRSYEQYF

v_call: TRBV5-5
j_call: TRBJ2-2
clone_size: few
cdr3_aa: CASSFGLAGGPGTGELFF

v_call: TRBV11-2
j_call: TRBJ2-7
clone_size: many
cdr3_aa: CASRVCPWEQYF

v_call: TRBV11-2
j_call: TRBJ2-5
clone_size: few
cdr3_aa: CASSPSPRGPQETQYF

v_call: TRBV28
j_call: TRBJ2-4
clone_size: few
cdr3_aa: CASRPPPGQSIAKNIQYF

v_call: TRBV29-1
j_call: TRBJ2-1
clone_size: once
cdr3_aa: CSGTVYNEQFF

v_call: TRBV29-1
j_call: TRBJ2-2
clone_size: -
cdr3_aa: CSVESGSGELFF

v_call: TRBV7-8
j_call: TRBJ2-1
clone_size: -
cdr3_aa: CASSLARFSNEQFF

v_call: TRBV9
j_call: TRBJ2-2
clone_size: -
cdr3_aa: CASSGTWNTGELFF

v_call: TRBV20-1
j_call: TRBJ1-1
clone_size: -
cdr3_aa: CSARDGMNTEAFF

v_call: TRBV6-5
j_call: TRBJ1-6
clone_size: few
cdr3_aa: CASSYGEAIGSPLHF

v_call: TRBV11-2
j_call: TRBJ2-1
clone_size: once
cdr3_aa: CASSPGLADNEQFF

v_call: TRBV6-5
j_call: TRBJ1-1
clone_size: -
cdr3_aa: CASSYGTGNTEAFF

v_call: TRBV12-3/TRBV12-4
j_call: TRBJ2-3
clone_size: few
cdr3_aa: CASSYRASTDTQYF

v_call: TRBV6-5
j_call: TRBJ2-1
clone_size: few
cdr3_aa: CASSFQGPYNEQFF

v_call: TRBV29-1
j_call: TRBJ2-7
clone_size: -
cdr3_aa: CSVGGSDRGYEQYF

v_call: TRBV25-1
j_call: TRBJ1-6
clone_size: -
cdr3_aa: CASSDNRASPLHF

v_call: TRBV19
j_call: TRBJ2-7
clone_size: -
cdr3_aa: CASSTGLEGDEQYF

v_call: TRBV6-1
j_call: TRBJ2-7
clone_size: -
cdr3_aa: CASRTGHPYEQYF

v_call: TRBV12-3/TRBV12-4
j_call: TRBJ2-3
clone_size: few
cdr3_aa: CASSLLGKDTQYF

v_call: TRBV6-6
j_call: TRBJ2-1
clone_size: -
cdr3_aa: CASRTGEINEQFF

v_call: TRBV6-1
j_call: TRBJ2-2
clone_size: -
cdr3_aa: CAIRRDYTGELFF

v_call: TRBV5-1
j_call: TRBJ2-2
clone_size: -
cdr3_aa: CASSLSGQGAGELFF

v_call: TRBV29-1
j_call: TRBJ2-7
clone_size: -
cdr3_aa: CSVEAGGHAYEQYF

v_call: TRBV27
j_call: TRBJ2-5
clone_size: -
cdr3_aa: CASSSGDQVTQYF

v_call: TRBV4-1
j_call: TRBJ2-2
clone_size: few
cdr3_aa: CASSQSLVTGELFF

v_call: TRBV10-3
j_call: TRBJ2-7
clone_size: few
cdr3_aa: CAISGHDSSYEQYF

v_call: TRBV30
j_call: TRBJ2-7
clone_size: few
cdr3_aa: CAWSVGTGLSYEQYF

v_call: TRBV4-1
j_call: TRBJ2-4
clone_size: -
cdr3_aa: CASSQVTTRAGRGDIQYF

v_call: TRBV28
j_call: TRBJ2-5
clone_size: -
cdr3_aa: CASSLIEDSETQYF

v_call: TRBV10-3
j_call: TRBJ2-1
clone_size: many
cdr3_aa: CAISESGVPPQFF

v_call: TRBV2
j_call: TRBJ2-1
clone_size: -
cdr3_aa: CASSLRGGGEQFF

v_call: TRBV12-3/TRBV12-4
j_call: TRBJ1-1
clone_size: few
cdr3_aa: CASIRGSIGTEAFF

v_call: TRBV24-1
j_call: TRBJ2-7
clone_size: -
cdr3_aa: CATSELGTSGNYEQYF

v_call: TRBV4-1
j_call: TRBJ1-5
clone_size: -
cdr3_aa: CASSQDSDQPQHF

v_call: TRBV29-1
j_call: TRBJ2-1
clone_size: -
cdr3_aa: CSGILGDRGSYNEQFF

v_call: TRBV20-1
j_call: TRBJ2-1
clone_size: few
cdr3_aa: CSARDLRGPNEQFF

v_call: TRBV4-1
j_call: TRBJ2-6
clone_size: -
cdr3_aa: CASSPGTGLSIWANVLTF

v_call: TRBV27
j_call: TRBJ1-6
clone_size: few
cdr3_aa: CASSLSLGYNSPLHF